This is a list of T cell receptor beta chains from one sample in a study of cytomegalovirus exposure and HLA in healthy donors. Here immunoSEQ multiplex PCR was the method, and the copy in TCRdb shows in-frame clones only, minus some. The profile shows approximately 150,000 clones, over 75% of them singletons. The sample consisted of PBMCs. The receptors here all came from a woman under 40 in good health and CMV-seronegative. Both conserved end residues are part of each CDR3. The D gene is left open where the match is weak. Clone size, where shown, is once, few, many, or a class for clones that have expanded.

>TRBD2|few|TRBV7-9|TRBJ2-1
TGTGCCAGCAGCGGGCTAGCGGGGATCAGCTCCTACAATGAGCAGTTCTTC
CASSGLAGISSYNEQFF
>-|few|TRBV15|TRBJ2-6
TGTGCCACCGGGACAAAAGCCTCTGGGGCCAACGTCCTGACTTTC
CATGTKASGANVLTF
>-|-|TRBV20-1|TRBJ1-4
TGCAGTGCTAGCCCGCGGGAAAAACTGTTTTTT
CSASPREKLFF
>-|-|TRBV29-1|TRBJ1-3
TGCAGCGTTGAAATCGGTTTGGGAGCCGGAAACACCATATATTTT
CSVEIGLGAGNTIYF
>-|few|TRBV7-2|TRBJ2-2
TGTGCCAGCAGCTTAACCTTAGCGCGGGAGCTGTTTTTT
CASSLTLARELFF
>-|-|TRBV10-1|TRBJ2-5
TGCGCCAGCAGTGAAGGTGGGGCCGGACCGATTGGGACCCAGTACTTC
CASSEGGAGPIGTQYF
>-|-|TRBV6-1|TRBJ2-7
TGTGCCAGCAGTGAATACGAGGCCACCTACGAGCAGTACTTC
CASSEYEATYEQYF
>-|-|TRBV18|TRBJ1-1
TGTGCCAGCTCACCAGCAGGGAGGGCCACTGAAGCTTTCTTT
CASSPAGRATEAFF
>-|-|TRBV7-8|TRBJ1-6
TGTGCCAGCAGCTTAGACAGATCACCCCTCCACTTT
CASSLDRSPLHF
>-|-|TRBV7-8|TRBJ1-5
TGTGCCAGCAGCTTAGGGCCCGGGCGGGAATCAGGCAATCAGCCCCAGCATTTT
CASSLGPGRESGNQPQHF
>TRBD1|-|TRBV7-9|TRBJ2-3
TGTGCCAGCAGTCGGCGACAGGGTGCAGATACGCAGTATTTT
CASSRRQGADTQYF
>TRBD2|-|TRBV2|TRBJ2-2
TGTGCCAGCAGTGTACTAGCGGGGGTGACCGGGGAGCTGTTTTTT
CASSVLAGVTGELFF
>TRBD2|-|TRBV2|TRBJ2-3
TGTGCCAGCAGCGGGACTAGCGGGAGGGCGAATACGCAGTATTTT
CASSGTSGRANTQYF
>TRBD2|-|TRBV11-3|TRBJ2-1
TGTGCCAGCAGCTTAGGGGGAGCGGGAGGGTACAATGAGCAGTTCTTC
CASSLGGAGGYNEQFF
>-|-|TRBV5-4|TRBJ2-5
TGTGCCAGCAGCTTGGGGCGGAGGGGGGGCCAATTGGAGACCCAGTACTTC
CASSLGRRGGQLETQYF
>-|-|TRBV7-3|TRBJ2-1
TGTGCCAGCAGCTTAAAACTGAACGGCGGCGAGCAGTTCTTC
CASSLKLNGGEQFF
>-|once|TRBV4-3|TRBJ2-7
TGCGCCAGCAGCCAAGACTACGGGGGGCCAAACGAGCAGTACTTC
CASSQDYGGPNEQYF
>TRBD1|few|TRBV27|TRBJ2-7
TGTGCCAGCAGTTTATGGGACAGGGATGCGTACTTC
CASSLWDRDAYF
>TRBD1|-|TRBV7-9|TRBJ1-2
TGTGCCAGCAGCTTGGGGACAGGGGTCGGCTACACCTTC
CASSLGTGVGYTF
>TRBD2|-|TRBV4-3|TRBJ2-1
TGCGCCAGCAGCCAAGAGGTACGGGGGGACTACAATGAGCAGTTCTTC
CASSQEVRGDYNEQFF
>-|-|TRBV27|TRBJ1-4
TGTGCCAGCAGTTCCTTGGCATTAAATGAAAAACTGTTTTTT
CASSSLALNEKLFF
>TRBD1|-|TRBV6-1|TRBJ1-1
TGTGCCAGCAGTGAACCGGCAGGGGGGAGGAACACTGAAGCTTTCTTT
CASSEPAGGRNTEAFF
>TRBD1|-|TRBV6-1|TRBJ1-5
TGTGCCAGCAGTGAACGGGACAGGGGAATTTTTGGCAATCAGCCCCAGCATTTT
CASSERDRGIFGNQPQHF
>-|-|TRBV5-1|TRBJ1-1
TGCGCCAGCAGGGATCCCAGGGGAAGGGACACTGAAGCTTTCTTT
CASRDPRGRDTEAFF
>TRBD1|-|TRBV29-1|TRBJ2-7
TGCAGCGCCGGGACAGGATTGACCTACGAGCAGTACTTC
CSAGTGLTYEQYF
>-|-|TRBV6-1|TRBJ1-2
TGTGCCAGCCAATTTGACAGCGCACGGGGCTACACCTTC
CASQFDSARGYTF
>TRBD2|-|TRBV15|TRBJ2-7
TGTGCCACCAGCATCCATCGGGGGGCCTACGAGCAGTACTTC
CATSIHRGAYEQYF